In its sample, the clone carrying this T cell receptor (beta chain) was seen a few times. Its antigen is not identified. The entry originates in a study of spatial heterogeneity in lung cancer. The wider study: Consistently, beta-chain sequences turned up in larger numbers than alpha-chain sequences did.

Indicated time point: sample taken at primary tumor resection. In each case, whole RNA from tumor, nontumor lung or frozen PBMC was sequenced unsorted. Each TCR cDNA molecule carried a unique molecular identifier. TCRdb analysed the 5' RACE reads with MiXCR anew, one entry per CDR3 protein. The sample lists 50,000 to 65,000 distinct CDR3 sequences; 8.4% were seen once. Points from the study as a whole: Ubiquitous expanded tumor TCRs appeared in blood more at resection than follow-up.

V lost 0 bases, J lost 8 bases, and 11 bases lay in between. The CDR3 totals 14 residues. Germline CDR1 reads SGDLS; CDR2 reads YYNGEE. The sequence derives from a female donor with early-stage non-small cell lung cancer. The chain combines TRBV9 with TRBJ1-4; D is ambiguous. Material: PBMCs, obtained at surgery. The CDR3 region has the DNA TGTGCCAGCAGCGTAGCTGTGTCAAACGAAAAACTGTTTTTT. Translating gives CASSVAVSNEKLFF.